Below are 14 T cell receptor beta chains sequenced from a single sample in a study of blood T cells in healthy people across ages. It was with a sample-barcoded 5' primer and a J-beta primer mix that a second PCR of roughly 7 to 12 cycles was run. TCRdb fed the 5' RACE reads into MiXCR, producing one record per CDR3 protein. The sample has more than 550,000 distinct CDR3 sequences, 20% to 25% seen once. The specimen sequenced was blood. The receptors stem from an older man in good health.

This clonotype was seen a few times. CDR3 protein: CASSSSSQYEQYF. For the CDR3, the DNA is TGTGCCAGCAGTAGCAGCAGCCAATACGAGCAGTACTTC. This chain links TRBV12-3 or TRBV12-4 with TRBJ2-7; D gene ambiguous. V was clipped by 5 bases and J by 4 bases, with 12 bases between them. The CDR3 has 13 residues.

This clonotype was counted only a few times. This chain connects TRBV29-1 to TRBJ2-1; perhaps TRBD2 as D (6 bases). The germline CDR1 and CDR2 sequences are SQVTM and ANQGSEA. This CDR3 has 10 amino acids. This CDR3 reads CGGLRDEQFF. The DNA for the CDR3 is TGCGGTGGACTACGGGATGAGCAGTTCTTC.

This clonotype was picked up many times. This CDR3 reads CASSPGGTHEQFF. The CDR3 DNA is TGTGCCAGCAGTCCTGGGGGGACCCATGAGCAGTTCTTC. The chain combines TRBV6-2 or TRBV6-3 with TRBJ2-1; weak D call: TRBD2 (6 bases). The CDR3 sequence is 13 residues long. CDR1 is MNHEY and CDR2 is SVGEGT in the germline V gene. V lost 5 bases to trimming and J lost 8 bases, with 13 bases between them.

This clonotype was found a few times. A read error may produce the germline difference seen at one junction end. V and J are TRBV29-1 and TRBJ1-2, with 7 bases fitting TRBD1. The germline V gene encodes CDR1 SQVTM and CDR2 ANQGSEA. CDR3 size: 14 residues. CDR3 DNA sequence: TGCAGCGTTGAGTTACGGGACAGCGACTATGGCCACACCTTC. Encoded protein: CSVELRDSDYGHTF.

Remarks on this clonotype: Given a much more abundant clone one base away, this may be a read error. V is TRBV20-1 and J is TRBJ1-5; no reliable D call. From germline, CDR1 is DFQATT and CDR2 SNEGSKA (reference sequence). The CDR3 covers 15 residues. DNA for the CDR3: TGCGGTGCTAGAGAGGCCAGAGGTACAAATCAGCCCCAGCATTTT. The encoded protein is CGAREARGTNQPQHF.

This clonotype turned up a few times. The germline gene is not matched at one end of the junction; a read error may be the cause. The rearrangement links TRBV6-6 to TRBJ1-1, with D possibly TRBD1 on 6 matching bases. The CDR3 runs to 15 residues. Germline V CDR1 and CDR2: MNHNY, SVGAGI (reference sequence). The CDR3 sequence is CAGSYSIGGGTEAFF. The DNA of the CDR3 is TGTGCCGGCAGTTACTCGATAGGGGGTGGAACTGAAGCTTTCTTT.

There are many counts of this clonotype. The chain links TRBV29-1 to TRBJ1-1, with D possibly TRBD1 on 5 matching bases. This CDR3 region has 13 residues. The ends were cut back, 2 bases at V and 1 base at J, with 8 bases in the middle. Germline V gene sequence: CDR1 SQVTM, CDR2 ANQGSEA. The CDR3 sequence is CSVEQGQNTEAFF. The DNA of the CDR3 is TGCAGCGTTGAACAGGGTCAGAACACTGAAGCTTTCTTT.

Ten or more counts support this clonotype. V gene TRBV3-1 combines with J gene TRBJ2-5; D is undetermined. Between the trimmed V and J ends, which lost 3 bases and 3 bases, there was a span of 17 bases. Per the germline V gene, CDR1 is LGHDT and CDR2 is YNNKEL (reference sequence). The CDR3 is 16 residues long. CDR3 nucleotide sequence: TGTGCCAGCAGCCATTTCGGTCGTTCGGTTGAAGAGACCCAGTACTTC. This translates into CASSHFGRSVEETQYF.

This clonotype showed up just a few times. This sequence may be a read error, since a much larger clone differs from it by one base. This rearrangement joins TRBV27 to TRBJ2-3; 12 positions match TRBD2. J lost 3 bases, V lost 5 bases, and 9 bases had no gene match. The CDR3 consists of 17 residues. Germline lookup yields CDR1 MNHEY and CDR2 SMNVEV (reference sequence). The CDR3 nucleotides are TGTGCCAGCAGTGTCCTCCTAGCGGGGGGGCCAACAGATACGCAGTATTTT. The encoded protein is CASSVLLAGGPTDTQYF.

This chain links TRBV20-1 with TRBJ2-3; no reliable D call. Germline V gives CDR1 DFQATT, CDR2 SNEGSKA (reference sequence). This CDR3 has 15 residues. The V and J ends lost 5 bases and 7 bases respectively, with 22 bases between them. The CDR3 sequence: CSAGPTSPSRNTQYF. CDR3 DNA: TGCAGTGCTGGTCCGACCAGCCCCAGTCGGAATACGCAGTATTTT.

This clonotype was seen a few times. The V gene is TRBV29-1, the J gene TRBJ2-3; the D gene is possibly TRBD2 (5 bases). V lost 4 bases to trimming and J lost 1 base, with 9 bases between them. From germline, CDR1 is SQVTM and CDR2 ANQGSEA. This CDR3 spans 13 amino acids. The CDR3 region is CSVVQAGTDTQYF. CDR3 nucleotides: TGCAGCGTTGTCCAAGCGGGCACAGATACGCAGTATTTT.

This sequence joins TRBV12-3 or TRBV12-4 and TRBJ1-3; TRBD1 matches 8 bases. V dropped 1 base and J dropped 6; count of bases not matched to a gene: 5. CDR3 length: 15 amino acids. The CDR3 protein is CASSLVGTGLNTIYF. The DNA of the CDR3 is TGTGCCAGCAGTTTAGTAGGGACAGGCCTAAACACCATATATTTT.

A few counts support this clonotype. The chain is built from TRBV7-2 and TRBJ2-3, with 8 bases lining up with TRBD2. The CDR3 consists of 16 residues. CDR1 and CDR2 from the germline V gene are SGHTA and FQGNSA. With V trimmed by 2 bases and J by 5 bases, 9 bases remained unmatched. CDR3 loop: CASSLRSGTRGDTQYF. Here the CDR3 DNA reads TGTGCCAGCAGCTTACGGTCCGGGACTAGAGGAGATACGCAGTATTTT.

In DNA, the CDR3 is TGTGCCAGCATAGGGGTGTTAGGGGAAAAACTGTTTTTT. Translation gives CASIGVLGEKLFF. J is TRBJ1-4 and V is TRBV6-1, with a possible D match to TRBD1 (5 bases). Germline V gene lookup returns CDR1 MNHNS and CDR2 SASEGT. Trimming stripped 7 bases from V and 8 bases from J, with 14 bases between. This CDR3 has 13 amino acids.